This T cell receptor (beta chain) appears in the sequencing data of a study of T cells in Graves' hyperthyroidism and ophthalmopathy. Findings of the study overall: Ophthalmopathy was identified by the model a median approximately 6.4 months ahead of onset. Blood also carried most thyroid clonotypes expanded above 0.001.

Thyroid ultrasound and orbital computed tomography, with clinical symptoms and serum thyroxine and TRAb, informed diagnoses. Over 9 ml of fresh peripheral blood supplied the PBMCs. In this sample, this clonotype turned up many times. What it binds is unknown. RNA transcripts served as the template for amplifying TCR beta CDR3 regions. First-round RT-PCR targeting the TCR CDR3 was performed with the HTBI primer set. TCRdb re-called the multiplex PCR reads with MiXCR, one entry per CDR3 protein. Seen here are roughly 630,000 distinct CDR3 sequences, approximately 15% observed once, and the top ten hold under 7.5%. Trimming shortened V by 4 bases and J by 3 bases, and 13 bases separated the two germline ends. This CDR3 comprises 14 residues. Germline loops: CDR1 MDHEN, CDR2 SYDVKM.

Material for sequencing was blood. This clonotype was obtained from a woman aged 30 to 39 with Graves' hyperthyroidism. The chain carries TRBV28 and TRBJ2-7; tentatively, D is TRBD2 (6 bases). CDR3 DNA sequence: TGTGCCAGCAGTTCTTATGGACTATACTACGAGCAGTACTTC. It encodes CASSSYGLYYEQYF.